This record looks at one T cell receptor beta chain sequence and its context. The data were obtained in a study of blood T cell repertoires in COVID-19. Across the whole study: Donors in the United States, Italy and Spain gave samples during acute or convalescent COVID-19.

This CDR3 comprises 15 residues. The junction had 7 bases not matched to a gene; V was cut back by 4 bases and J by 2 bases. In germline, CDR1 is SGHNT, CDR2 YYREEE (reference sequence). Some clones are missing from TCRdb's copy, which holds only in-frame ones; the method was immunoSEQ multiplex PCR. Among under 250,000 clones listed, 92% were seen once. Sequences were obtained from peripheral blood. This clonotype originated in a man between 25 and 39 years old with acute or convalescent COVID-19. This sequence joins TRBV5-4 and TRBJ2-7; 9 bases line up with TRBD2. The CDR3 spells CASSPGSGSPYEQYF. CDR3 bases: TGTGCCAGCAGCCCAGGTAGCGGGAGCCCCTACGAGCAGTACTTC.